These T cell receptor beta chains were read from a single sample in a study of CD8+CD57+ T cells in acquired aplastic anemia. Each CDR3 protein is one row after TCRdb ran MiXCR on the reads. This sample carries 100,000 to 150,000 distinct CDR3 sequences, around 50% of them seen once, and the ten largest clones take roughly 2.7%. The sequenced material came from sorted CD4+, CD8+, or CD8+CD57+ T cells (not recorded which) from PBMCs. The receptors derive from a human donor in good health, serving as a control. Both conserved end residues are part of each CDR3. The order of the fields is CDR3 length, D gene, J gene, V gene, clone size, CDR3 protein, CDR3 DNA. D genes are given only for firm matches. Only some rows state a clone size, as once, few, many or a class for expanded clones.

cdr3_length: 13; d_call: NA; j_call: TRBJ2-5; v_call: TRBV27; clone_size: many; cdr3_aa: CASRVSRQETQYF; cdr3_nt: TGTGCCAGCAGGGTTTCTCGCCAAGAGACCCAGTACTTC
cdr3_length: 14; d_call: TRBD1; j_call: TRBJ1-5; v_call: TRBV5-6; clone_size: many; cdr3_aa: CASSNTGDGQPQHF; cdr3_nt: TGTGCCAGCAGCAATACAGGGGACGGTCAGCCCCAGCATTTT
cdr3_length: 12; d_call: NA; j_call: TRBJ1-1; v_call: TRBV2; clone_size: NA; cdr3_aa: CASSWDNTEAFF; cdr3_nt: TGTGCCAGCAGTTGGGACAACACTGAAGCTTTCTTT
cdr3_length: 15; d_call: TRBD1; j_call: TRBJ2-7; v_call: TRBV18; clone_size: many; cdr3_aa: CASSPSRDRLHEQYF; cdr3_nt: TGTGCCAGCTCACCGTCACGGGACAGGCTTCACGAGCAGTACTTC
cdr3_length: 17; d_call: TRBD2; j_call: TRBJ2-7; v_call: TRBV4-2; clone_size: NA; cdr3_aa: CAGSATSGGAVSYEQYF; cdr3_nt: TGTGCGGGCAGCGCGACTAGCGGGGGGGCCGTATCCTACGAGCAGTACTTC
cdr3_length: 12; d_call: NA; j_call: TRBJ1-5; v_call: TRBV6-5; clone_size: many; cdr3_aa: CASRGSNQPQHF; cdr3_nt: TGTGCCAGTCGGGGGAGCAATCAGCCCCAGCATTTT
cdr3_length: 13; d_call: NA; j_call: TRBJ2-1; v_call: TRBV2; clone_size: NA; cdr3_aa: CASSEWADNEQFF; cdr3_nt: TGTGCCAGCAGTGAATGGGCAGACAATGAGCAGTTCTTC
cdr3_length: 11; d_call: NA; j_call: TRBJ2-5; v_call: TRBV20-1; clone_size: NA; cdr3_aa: CSAVSSETQYF; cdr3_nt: TGCAGTGCCGTCTCTTCTGAGACCCAGTACTTC
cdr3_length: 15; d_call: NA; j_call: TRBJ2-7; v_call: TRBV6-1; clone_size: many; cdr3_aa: CASSPTGRRTYEQYF; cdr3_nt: TGTGCCAGCAGCCCTACGGGCAGGCGAACCTACGAGCAGTACTTC
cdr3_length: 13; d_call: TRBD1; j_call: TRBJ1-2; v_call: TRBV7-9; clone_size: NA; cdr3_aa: CASLRTGVYGYTF; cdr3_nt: TGTGCCAGCTTACGGACAGGGGTCTATGGCTACACCTTC
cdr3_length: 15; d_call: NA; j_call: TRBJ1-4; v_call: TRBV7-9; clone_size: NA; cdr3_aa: CASSLGPSTNEKLFF; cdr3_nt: TGTGCCAGCAGCTTGGGACCTTCAACTAATGAAAAACTGTTTTTT
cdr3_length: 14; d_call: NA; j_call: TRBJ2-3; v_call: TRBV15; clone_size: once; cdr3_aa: CATSRDLSGRTQYF; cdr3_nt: TGTGCCACCAGCAGAGATCTAAGTGGTCGTACGCAGTATTTT
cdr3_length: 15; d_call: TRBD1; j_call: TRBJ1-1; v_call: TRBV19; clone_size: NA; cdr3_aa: CASSDTGTGNTEAFF; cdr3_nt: TGTGCCAGTAGTGATACCGGGACAGGGAACACTGAAGCTTTCTTT
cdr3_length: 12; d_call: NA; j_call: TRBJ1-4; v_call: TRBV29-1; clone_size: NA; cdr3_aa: CSASSGDEKLFF; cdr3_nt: TGCAGCGCCAGCTCGGGGGATGAAAAACTGTTTTTT
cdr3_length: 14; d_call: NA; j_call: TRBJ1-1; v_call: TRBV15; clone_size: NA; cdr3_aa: CATSREGWSTEAFF; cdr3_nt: TGTGCCACCAGCAGAGAGGGATGGAGCACTGAAGCTTTCTTT
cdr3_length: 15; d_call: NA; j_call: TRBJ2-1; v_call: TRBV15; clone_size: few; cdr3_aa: CATQRGGGLRDEQFF; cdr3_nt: TGTGCCACCCAACGTGGGGGGGGCCTCAGGGATGAGCAGTTCTTC
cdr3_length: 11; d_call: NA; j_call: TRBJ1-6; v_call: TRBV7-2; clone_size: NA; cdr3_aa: CASTGAGSLHF; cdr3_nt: TGTGCCAGCACCGGGGCCGGGTCCCTCCACTTT
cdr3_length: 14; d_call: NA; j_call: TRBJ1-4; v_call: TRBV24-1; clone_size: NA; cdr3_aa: CATSAGARVEKLFF; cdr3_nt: TGTGCCACCAGTGCGGGGGCGCGGGTTGAAAAACTGTTTTTT
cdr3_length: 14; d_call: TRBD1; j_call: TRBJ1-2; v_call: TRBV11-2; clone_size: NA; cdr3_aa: CASSTGQANYGYTF; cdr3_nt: TGTGCCAGCAGCACCGGACAGGCTAACTATGGCTACACCTTC
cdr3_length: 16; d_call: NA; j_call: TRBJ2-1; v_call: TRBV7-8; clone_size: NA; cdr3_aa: CASSLAGGSTYNEQFF; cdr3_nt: TGTGCCAGCAGCTTAGCGGGGGGTTCGACCTACAATGAGCAGTTCTTC
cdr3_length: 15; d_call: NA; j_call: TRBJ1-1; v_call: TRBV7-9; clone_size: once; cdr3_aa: CASSPKRGQNTEAFF; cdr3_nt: TGTGCCAGCAGCCCTAAACGGGGGCAGAACACTGAAGCTTTCTTT
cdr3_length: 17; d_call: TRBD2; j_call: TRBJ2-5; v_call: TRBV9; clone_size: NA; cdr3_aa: CASSYTGLAGGQETQYF; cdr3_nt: TGTGCCAGCAGCTATACGGGACTAGCGGGGGGGCAAGAGACCCAGTACTTC
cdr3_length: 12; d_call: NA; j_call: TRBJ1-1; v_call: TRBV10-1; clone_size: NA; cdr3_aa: CASNHRNTEAFF; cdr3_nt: TGCGCCAGCAACCACAGGAACACTGAAGCTTTCTTT
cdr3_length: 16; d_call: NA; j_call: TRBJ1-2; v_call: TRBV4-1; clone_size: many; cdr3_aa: CASSQDGAGANYGYTF; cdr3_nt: TGCGCCAGCAGCCAAGATGGAGCAGGAGCTAACTATGGCTACACCTTC
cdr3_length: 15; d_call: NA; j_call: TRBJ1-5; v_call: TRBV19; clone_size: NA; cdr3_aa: CASKAGGNSSQPQHF; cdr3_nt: TGTGCCAGTAAGGCGGGGGGGAATAGCAGTCAGCCCCAGCATTTT
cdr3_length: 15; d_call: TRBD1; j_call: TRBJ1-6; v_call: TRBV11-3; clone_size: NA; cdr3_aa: CASSLRRDRDSPLHF; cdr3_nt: TGTGCCAGCAGCCTACGACGGGACAGGGATTCACCCCTCCACTTT
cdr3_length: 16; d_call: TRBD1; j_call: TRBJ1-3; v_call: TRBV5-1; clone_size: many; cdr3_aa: CASSATTGVGGNTIYF; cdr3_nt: TGCGCCAGCAGCGCCACGACAGGGGTCGGAGGAAACACCATATATTTT
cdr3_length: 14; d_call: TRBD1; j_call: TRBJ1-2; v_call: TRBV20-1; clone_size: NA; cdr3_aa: CSAGPRTGGLGYTF; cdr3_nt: TGCAGTGCTGGCCCCAGGACAGGGGGCCTTGGCTACACCTTC
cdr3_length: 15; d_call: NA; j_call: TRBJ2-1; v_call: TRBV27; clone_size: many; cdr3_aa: CASSLALASYNEQFF; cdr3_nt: TGTGCCAGCAGTTTGGCACTAGCTTCCTACAATGAGCAGTTCTTC
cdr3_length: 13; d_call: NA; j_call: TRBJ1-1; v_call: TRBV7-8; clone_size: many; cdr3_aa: CASTLGIDTEAFF; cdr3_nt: TGTGCCAGCACCTTAGGAATAGATACTGAAGCTTTCTTT
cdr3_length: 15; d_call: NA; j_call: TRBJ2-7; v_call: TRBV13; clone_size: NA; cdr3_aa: CASSIKPGISYEQYF; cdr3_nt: TGTGCCAGCAGCATTAAACCAGGGATCTCCTACGAGCAGTACTTC
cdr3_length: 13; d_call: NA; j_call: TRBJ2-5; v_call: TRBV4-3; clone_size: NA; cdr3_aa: CASSPNLWETQYF; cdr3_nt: TGCGCCAGCAGCCCTAACCTTTGGGAGACCCAGTACTTC
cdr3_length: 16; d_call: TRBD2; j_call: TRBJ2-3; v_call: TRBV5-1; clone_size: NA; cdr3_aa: CASSQGTSGGRGTQYF; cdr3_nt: TGCGCCAGCAGCCAGGGGACTAGCGGGGGAAGAGGTACGCAGTATTTT
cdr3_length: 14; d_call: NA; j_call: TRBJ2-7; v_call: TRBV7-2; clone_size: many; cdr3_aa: CASSLNGGSYEQYF; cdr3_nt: TGTGCCAGCAGCCTGAACGGGGGATCTTACGAGCAGTACTTC
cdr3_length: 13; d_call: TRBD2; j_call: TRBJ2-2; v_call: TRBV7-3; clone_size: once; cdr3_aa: CASSPRTSGELFF; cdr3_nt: TGTGCCAGCAGCCCGAGGACTAGCGGGGAGCTGTTTTTT
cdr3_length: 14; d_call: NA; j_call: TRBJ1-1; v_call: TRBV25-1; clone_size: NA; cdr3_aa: CASSDMGRETEAFF; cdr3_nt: TGTGCCAGCAGTGATATGGGGCGCGAGACTGAAGCTTTCTTT
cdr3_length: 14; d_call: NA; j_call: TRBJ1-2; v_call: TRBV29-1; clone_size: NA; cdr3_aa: CSVETGSWDYGYTF; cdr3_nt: TGCAGCGTTGAAACAGGGAGTTGGGACTATGGCTACACCTTC
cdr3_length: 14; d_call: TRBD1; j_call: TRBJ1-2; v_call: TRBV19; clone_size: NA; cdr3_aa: CASTTPGQGFGYTF; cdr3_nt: TGTGCCAGTACCACTCCGGGACAGGGGTTCGGCTACACCTTC
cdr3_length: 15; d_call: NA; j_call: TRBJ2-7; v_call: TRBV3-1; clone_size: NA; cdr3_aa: CASSPTGTESYEQYF; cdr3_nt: TGTGCCAGCAGCCCAACCGGGACGGAATCCTACGAGCAGTACTTC
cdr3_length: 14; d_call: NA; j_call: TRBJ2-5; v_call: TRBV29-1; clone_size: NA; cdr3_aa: CSVGLGTSQETQYF; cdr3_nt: TGCAGCGTTGGTCTAGGGACATCACAAGAGACCCAGTACTTC
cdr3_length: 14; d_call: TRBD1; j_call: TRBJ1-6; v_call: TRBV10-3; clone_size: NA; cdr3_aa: CAAAGTAKNSPLHF; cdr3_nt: TGTGCCGCCGCAGGGACAGCGAAGAATTCACCCCTCCACTTT
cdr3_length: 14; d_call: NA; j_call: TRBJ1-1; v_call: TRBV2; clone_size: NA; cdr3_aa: CASSDARGYTEAFF; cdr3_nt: TGTGCCAGCAGTGACGCCAGGGGATACACTGAAGCTTTCTTT
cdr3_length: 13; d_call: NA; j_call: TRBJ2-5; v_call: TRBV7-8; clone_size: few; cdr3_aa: CASSSSARETQYF; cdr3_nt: TGTGCCAGCAGCTCCTCCGCTCGGGAGACCCAGTACTTC
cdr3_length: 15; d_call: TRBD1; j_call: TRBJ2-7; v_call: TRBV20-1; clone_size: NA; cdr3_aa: CSAGRSGTGSYEQYF; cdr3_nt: TGCAGTGCTGGGAGGTCCGGGACAGGATCCTACGAGCAGTACTTC
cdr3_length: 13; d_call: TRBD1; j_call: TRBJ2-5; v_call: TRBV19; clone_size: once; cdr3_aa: CASSMDRGQTQYF; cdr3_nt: TGTGCCAGTAGTATGGACAGGGGGCAGACCCAGTACTTC
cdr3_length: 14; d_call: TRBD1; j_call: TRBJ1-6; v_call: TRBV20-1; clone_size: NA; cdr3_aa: CSATGQHPNSPLHF; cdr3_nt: TGCAGTGCCACGGGACAGCACCCGAATTCACCCCTCCACTTT
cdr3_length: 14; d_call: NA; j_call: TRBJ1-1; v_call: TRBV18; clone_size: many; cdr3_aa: CASSPGHENTEAFF; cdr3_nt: TGTGCCAGCTCACCGGGACACGAGAACACTGAAGCTTTCTTT
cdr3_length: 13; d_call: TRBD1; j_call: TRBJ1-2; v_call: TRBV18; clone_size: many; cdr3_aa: CASSPPQGDGYTF; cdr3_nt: TGTGCCAGCTCACCACCACAGGGGGATGGCTACACCTTC
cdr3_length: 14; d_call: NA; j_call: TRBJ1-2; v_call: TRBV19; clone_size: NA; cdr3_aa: CASSSFTGSYGYTF; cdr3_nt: TGTGCCAGTAGTAGCTTCACAGGGTCCTATGGCTACACCTTC
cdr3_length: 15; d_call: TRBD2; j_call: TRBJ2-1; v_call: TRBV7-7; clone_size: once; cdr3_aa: CASSLGGTSDSEQFF; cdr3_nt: TGTGCTAGCAGCTTAGGTGGGACTAGCGATAGTGAGCAGTTCTTC